These 28 T cell receptor beta chains share one sample of origin, sequenced in a study of T cells in Graves' hyperthyroidism and ophthalmopathy. Amplified regions were TCR beta CDR3 sequences from RNA transcripts. Primed by the HTBI set, a first-round RT-PCR was run on the TCR CDR3. TCRdb used MiXCR to reprocess the multiplex PCR reads, holding one entry per CDR3 protein. Here the sample spans 330,000 or so distinct CDR3 sequences, 15% to 20% being singletons. The sample consisted of blood. The receptors stem from a woman in her 40s with Graves' ophthalmopathy.

This clonotype has at least ten counts. The chain employs TRBV27 and TRBJ2-7; D perhaps matches TRBD2 (6 bases). V was pared by 3 bases and J by 6 bases, with 12 bases between. This CDR3 has 13 amino acids. Germline V CDR1 and CDR2: MNHEY, SMNVEV (reference sequence). This CDR3 reads CASSLEGFSEQYF. CDR3 nucleotide sequence: TGTGCCAGCAGTTTGGAGGGATTTAGCGAGCAGTACTTC.

The V gene is TRBV19, the J gene TRBJ2-7; tentatively, D is TRBD1 or TRBD2 (6 bases each). This CDR3 region has 15 residues. Trimming stripped 10 bases from V and 2 bases from J, with 21 bases between. Germline V gene data show CDR1 as LNHDA and CDR2 as SQIVND (reference sequence). This chain's CDR3 is CATLGGRTGTYEQYF. The CDR3 DNA follows: TGTGCCACATTAGGGGGGAGAACAGGGACCTACGAGCAGTACTTC.

This clonotype was seen a handful of times. The chain recombines TRBV28 with TRBJ2-5; TRBD1 aligns across 9 bases. CDR3 size: 15 residues. After removal of 3 bases from V and 6 bases from J, the junction contained 8 bases not matched to a gene. Germline lookup yields CDR1 MDHEN and CDR2 SYDVKM. The chain's CDR3 is CASSLVTGTGKTQYF. CDR3 sequence (DNA): TGTGCCAGCAGTTTGGTGACCGGGACAGGGAAGACCCAGTACTTC.

This clonotype has a count of ten or more. The chain has TRBV7-2 and TRBJ1-1; 7 positions agree with TRBD1. The CDR3 covers 16 residues. The germline V gene has CDR1 SGHTA and CDR2 FQGNSA. V was pared by 3 bases and J by 4 bases, with 11 bases of the junction left unmatched. The CDR3 region is CASSFTGVRGSTEAFF. The DNA of the CDR3 is TGTGCCAGCAGCTTTACAGGGGTTAGGGGGAGCACTGAAGCTTTCTTT.

V and J are TRBV28 and TRBJ2-7, with 7 bases aligning to TRBD1. V lost 4 bases and J lost 6; bases outside the gene matches: 6. The length of the CDR3 is 13 residues. Germline assignment: CDR1 MDHEN and CDR2 SYDVKM. The CDR3 nucleotides read TGTGCCAGCAGTTCTAGAGGGGGCGGCGAGCAGTACTTC. Its translation: CASSSRGGGEQYF. Together with reference TRBV28 and TRBJ2-7, the CDR3 gives the full variable domain: DVKVTQSSRYLVKRTGEKVFLECVQDMDHENMFWYRQDPGLGLRLIYFSYDVKMKEKGDIPEGYSVSREKKERFSLILESASTNQTSMYLCASSSRGGGEQYFGPGTRLTVT.

In this sample, this clonotype turned up many times. The chain is built from TRBV14 and TRBJ1-4; 7 nucleotides agree with TRBD1. The CDR3 runs 16 residues. CDR1 and CDR2 (germline): SGHDN, FVKESK. V shed 3 bases, J shed 8 bases, and the junction held 12 bases outside the gene matches. In nucleotides, the CDR3 is TGTGCCAGCAGCCAGTTAAACAGGGGACGACGGGAAAAACTGTTTTTT. Its protein product is CASSQLNRGRREKLFF.

Ten or more counts support this clonotype. V usage is TRBV20-1 and J usage is TRBJ1-5; 9 nucleotides line up with TRBD1. V was pared by 1 base and J by 4 bases, with 17 bases of the junction left unmatched. Per germline, CDR1 DFQATT and CDR2 SNEGSKA (reference sequence). The CDR3 totals 19 residues. The CDR3, as DNA: TGCAGTGCTAGAGGACGGGGCACGCGACAGGGGGTTACAAATCAGCCCCAGCATTTT. The encoded protein is CSARGRGTRQGVTNQPQHF.

The rearrangement uses TRBV28 and TRBJ1-2; D gene ambiguous. V lost 6 bases to trimming and J lost 3 bases, with 11 bases between them. This CDR3 is 13 amino acids long. Germline V gene sequence: CDR1 MDHEN, CDR2 SYDVKM. CDR3 DNA: TGTGCCAGCAGGGCGGGTATAGACTATGGCTACACCTTC. Translation gives CASRAGIDYGYTF.

This clonotype was seen only once. A read error may be the cause here, since a much bigger clone is one base away. In DNA, the CDR3 is TGCAGCGTTGGGGAGGGGGGTCAGCCCCAGCATTTT. It is translated as CSVGEGGQPQHF. The rearrangement links TRBV29-1 to TRBJ1-5, with D maybe TRBD1 (6 bases). V lost 4 bases and J lost 6, with 10 bases in between. The germline CDR1 and CDR2 sequences are SQVTM and ANQGSEA. This CDR3 spans 12 amino acids.

J is TRBJ2-7 and V is TRBV28, with D tentatively TRBD1 (6 bases). There are 14 residues in the CDR3. Germline V gene lookup returns CDR1 MDHEN and CDR2 SYDVKM. V was trimmed by 5 bases and J by 4 bases, leaving 15 bases between them. The CDR3 sequence is CASSMAGVLYEQYF. Written as DNA, the CDR3 is TGTGCCAGCAGTATGGCAGGGGTTCTTTACGAGCAGTACTTC.

This clonotype showed up many times. The gene calls are TRBV6-5 and TRBJ1-3; D is ambiguous. Trimming took off 4 bases at V and 8 bases at J, with 24 bases between the two ends. The V gene's germline CDR1 is MNHEY and CDR2 SVGAGI. CDR3 length: 17 amino acids. CDR3 in DNA: TGTGCCAGCAGTTCTGGAACCCTCCAGGCGTCCGGACACACCATATATTTT. The encoded protein is CASSSGTLQASGHTIYF.

This rearrangement joins TRBV6-1 to TRBJ2-7, with 9 bases aligning to TRBD1. Germline V gene lookup returns CDR1 MNHNS and CDR2 SASEGT. The junction had 7 bases not matched to a gene; V was cut back by 4 bases and J by 6 bases. The CDR3 length is 14 residues. Here the CDR3 reads CASSGDRVVSEQYF. DNA for the CDR3: TGTGCCAGCAGTGGGGACAGGGTCGTAAGCGAGCAGTACTTC.

This clonotype has at least ten counts. The V gene is TRBV28, the J gene TRBJ1-5, with D maybe TRBD1 (5 bases). CDR1 and CDR2 (germline): MDHEN, SYDVKM. Trimming removed 6 bases at V and 0 bases at J, with 18 bases between. The CDR3 totals 17 residues. CDR3 nucleotides: TGTGCCAGCAGCAAATGGACACCTGACTATAGCAATCAGCCCCAGCATTTT. Protein: CASSKWTPDYSNQPQHF.

This clonotype was detected many times. The chain couples TRBV28 to TRBJ2-7, with a tentative D call TRBD2 (7 bases). The CDR3 totals 12 residues. The V end lost 6 bases, the J end lost 2 bases, and 8 bases lay between the germline ends. Germline-derived CDR1 and CDR2 are MDHEN and SYDVKM. The CDR3 bases are TGTGCCAGCAGAGGGGGGGCCTACGAGCAGTACTTC. Its protein is CASRGGAYEQYF.

This clonotype showed up many times. The chain couples TRBV6-2 or TRBV6-3 to TRBJ2-7, with 7 bases matching TRBD2. The CDR3 has 14 amino acids. J lost 9 bases, V lost 0 bases, and 8 bases had no gene match. Germline V lookup: CDR1 MNHEY, CDR2 SVGEGT. DNA for the CDR3: TGTGCCAGCAGTTACTCGAGGGTCGCGGGAGCGCAGTACTTC. It is translated as CASSYSRVAGAQYF.

This clonotype has at least ten counts. The CDR3, as DNA: TGTGCCAGCAGGTACCTTCGGGGACTGAACACTGAAGCTTTCTTT. Translating it yields CASRYLRGLNTEAFF. The V gene is TRBV6-5, the J gene TRBJ1-1, with D tentatively TRBD1 (5 bases). V was trimmed by 6 bases and J by 0 bases, leaving 14 bases between them. The germline CDR1 and CDR2 sequences are MNHEY and SVGAGI. The CDR3 loop spans 15 amino acids.

This clonotype has at least ten counts. This may be a read error, as it is one base from a much larger clone. The V and J genes are TRBV24-1 and TRBJ1-2; no clear D. The CDR3 spans 11 residues. Germline lookup yields CDR1 KGHDR and CDR2 SFDVKD. Trimming took 4 bases from V and 9 from J, leaving 8 bases between them. The CDR3 loop reads CATSDLRSYTF. CDR3 DNA: TGTGCCACCAGTGACCTGAGAAGCTACACCTTC.

There are a few counts of this clonotype. V is TRBV7-2 and J is TRBJ1-3; tentative D call: TRBD1 (5 bases). CDR3 length equals 13 residues. V dropped 8 bases and J dropped 2 bases, with 10 bases sitting between them. Germline CDR1 reads SGHTA; CDR2 reads FQGNSA. The CDR3 DNA is TGTGCCAGCGCGGGGGATCCTGGAAACACCATATATTTT. Its translation is CASAGDPGNTIYF.

This clonotype was seen ten or more times. The chain combines TRBV7-9 with TRBJ1-2; the match to TRBD1 covers 9 bases. J was trimmed by 7 bases and V by 2 bases; bases with no gene match: 5. From germline, CDR1 is SEHNR and CDR2 FQNEAQ (reference sequence). The CDR3 is 14 amino acids. The DNA of the CDR3 is TGTGCCAGCAGCTTACCGGACAGGGGTTTTGGCTACACCTTC. Encoded protein: CASSLPDRGFGYTF.

This clonotype was detected many times. The chain is built from TRBV5-6 and TRBJ1-1; 8 bases agree with TRBD1. The length of the CDR3 is 16 residues. V gave up 4 bases and J gave up 1 base; unmatched junction bases: 9. Per the germline V gene, CDR1 is SGHDT and CDR2 is YYEEEE. CDR3 amino acids: CASSLRRDRSNTEAFF. The CDR3 DNA sequence: TGTGCCAGCAGCCTTAGACGGGACAGGTCGAACACTGAAGCTTTCTTT.

This clonotype came up a few times. The chain carries TRBV12-3 or TRBV12-4 and TRBJ1-2; 8 nucleotides line up with TRBD1. The CDR3 has 16 residues. V trimming: 6 bases; J trimming: 0 bases; junction bases outside the gene matches: 9. The CDR3 region is CASSLNPGGANYGYTF. The CDR3 region has the DNA TGTGCCAGCAGCCTAAACCCAGGGGGCGCTAACTATGGCTACACCTTC.

There are many counts of this clonotype. The gene calls are TRBV6-2 or TRBV6-3 and TRBJ2-5; 13 nucleotides line up with TRBD2. CDR3 length: 17 amino acids. Germline V CDR1 and CDR2: MNHEY, SVGEGT. The ends lost 4 bases at V and 0 bases at J; junction bases unmatched: 5. The chain's CDR3 is CASSFGLAGDYQETQYF. Here the CDR3 DNA reads TGTGCCAGCAGTTTTGGACTAGCGGGAGATTACCAAGAGACCCAGTACTTC.

This sequence joins TRBV30 and TRBJ2-7; D uncertain. This CDR3 is 14 amino acids long. Trimming took off 0 bases at V and 3 bases at J, with 12 bases between the two ends. Germline V gene sequence: CDR1 GTSNPN, CDR2 SVGIG (reference sequence). The DNA for the CDR3 is TGTGCCTGGAGTGTATTGGGCAGGAGCTACGAGCAGTACTTC. Translated: CAWSVLGRSYEQYF.

J is TRBJ1-2 and V is TRBV18; 12 bases align to TRBD1. This CDR3 is 17 amino acids long. Per the germline V gene, CDR1 is KGHSH and CDR2 is LQKENI. J gave up 5 bases and V 4 bases, and 11 bases lay outside the gene matches. CDR3 in DNA: TGTGCCAGCTCACTTCCAGGGACAGGGGGCCCCCGTTATGGCTACACCTTC. It yields the protein CASSLPGTGGPRYGYTF. The full variable domain, its missing parts supplied by reference TRBV18 and TRBJ1-2, is NAGVMQNPRHLVRRRGQEARLRCSPMKGHSHVYWYRQLPEEGLKFMVYLQKENIIDESGMPKERFSAEFPKEGPSILRIQQVVRGDSAAYFCASSLPGTGGPRYGYTFGSGTRLTVV.

This clonotype was counted at least ten times. This chain links TRBV13 with TRBJ1-1; D remains unclear. Per germline, CDR1 PRHDT and CDR2 FYEKMQ (reference sequence). Trimming cost V 5 bases and J 7 bases, with 8 bases left between them. The CDR3 consists of 11 residues. The CDR3 region is CASSRPIEAFF. In nucleotides, the CDR3 is TGTGCCAGCAGCCGACCCATTGAAGCTTTCTTT.

At least ten counts were recorded for this clonotype. The V gene is TRBV20-1, the J gene TRBJ2-7; the D gene could be TRBD1 or TRBD2 (5 bases each). CDR1 and CDR2 from the germline V gene are DFQATT and SNEGSKA (reference sequence). Trimming pared 1 base from V and 5 bases from J, leaving 15 bases between. This CDR3 is 14 amino acids long. The CDR3 DNA reads TGCAGTGCTAGAGCACTCCAGGGAGTCCACGAGCAGTACTTC. Translated, it gives CSARALQGVHEQYF.

This clonotype was seen repeatedly, ten times or more. V and J are TRBV20-1 and TRBJ2-7; weak D call: TRBD2 (5 bases). Per germline, CDR1 DFQATT and CDR2 SNEGSKA (reference sequence). CDR3 size: 13 residues. Between the trimmed V and J ends, which lost 7 bases and 0 bases, there was a span of 13 bases. CDR3 loop: CSGGQEVSYEQYF. For the CDR3, the DNA is TGCAGTGGAGGGCAGGAGGTCTCCTACGAGCAGTACTTC.

V is TRBV6-2 or TRBV6-3 and J is TRBJ1-6, with D possibly TRBD1 on 5 matching bases. Germline V gives CDR1 MNHEY, CDR2 SVGEGT. The V end lost 0 bases, the J end lost 7 bases, and 19 bases lay between the germline ends. The CDR3 spans 18 residues. CDR3 sequence: CASSYSQSTETRNSPLHF. The CDR3 nucleotides are TGTGCCAGCAGTTACTCACAATCGACAGAGACGAGGAATTCACCCCTCCACTTT.